These 32 T cell receptor beta chains were all obtained from the same sample, sequenced in a study of liver allograft versus peripheral blood T cells. About the research overall: Comparing T cell receptor repertoires in transplanted livers with those in recipients' peripheral blood was part of the design.

TCRdb used MiXCR to reprocess the reads, holding one entry per CDR3 protein. The sample has over 10,000 distinct CDR3 sequences, 15% to 20% seen once. These receptor sequences come from a human patient who had a liver transplant. Among the T cells, some may be from the graft donor.

By sample share, this clonotype is medium-sized (0.01 to 0.1%). V usage is TRBV6-6 and J usage is TRBJ2-2; D may be TRBD2 (5 bases). With 2 bases removed from V and 5 bases from J, the gap between germline ends came to 18 bases. CDR1 is MNHNY and CDR2 is SVGAGI in the germline V gene (reference sequence). The CDR3 length is 17 residues. CDR3 sequence: CASSYPEGRVGTGELFF. The CDR3 region has the DNA TGTGCCAGCAGTTACCCCGAGGGTAGGGTGGGGACCGGGGAGCTGTTTTTT.

This clonotype was seen a handful of times. V gene TRBV7-2 combines with J gene TRBJ1-5; D call uncertain. The CDR3 runs to 13 residues. V lost 5 bases, J lost 1 base, and 6 bases lay in between. Per germline, CDR1 SGHTA and CDR2 FQGNSA. DNA of the CDR3: TGTGCCAGCAGCGAACAGAGCAATCAGCCCCAGCATTTT. It specifies CASSEQSNQPQHF.

In this sample, this clonotype turned up many times. The chain joins TRBV6-6 to TRBJ1-1; D is perhaps TRBD1 (6 bases). V gave up 7 bases and J gave up 8 bases, with 11 bases separating them. The CDR3 is 11 amino acids. Per the germline V gene, CDR1 is MNHNY and CDR2 is SVGAGI (reference sequence). The CDR3 sequence: CASIEGEEAFF. The CDR3 bases are TGTGCCAGCATCGAGGGGGAAGAAGCTTTCTTT.

J is TRBJ2-5 and V is TRBV20-1; tentatively, D is TRBD2 (7 bases). Germline V gene lookup returns CDR1 DFQATT and CDR2 SNEGSKA (reference sequence). The CDR3 length is 14 residues. V lost 3 bases to trimming and J lost 5 bases, with 16 bases between them. CDR3 nucleotides: TGCAGTGCTAGCCTCGCGGGGGCCGGGGAGACCCAGTACTTC. Protein: CSASLAGAGETQYF.

The gene calls are TRBV7-9 and TRBJ1-2; D uncertain. The CDR3 totals 12 residues. Germline V lookup: CDR1 SEHNR, CDR2 FQNEAQ (reference sequence). With 1 base removed from V and 9 bases from J, the gap between germline ends came to 9 bases. CDR3 sequence: CASSLVKISYTF. In DNA, the CDR3 is TGTGCCAGCAGCTTAGTGAAAATAAGCTACACCTTC.

V gene TRBV12-3 or TRBV12-4 combines with J gene TRBJ1-5, with D hard to call. V gave up 8 bases and J gave up 4 bases, with 9 bases separating them. There are 12 residues in the CDR3. The CDR3 nucleotides are TGTGCCAGCCAAATCTTGAATCAGCCCCAGCATTTT. This encodes CASQILNQPQHF.

This clonotype occurred many times. The chain employs TRBV7-9 and TRBJ2-1; possible D gene TRBD2, 5 bases. Germline V lookup: CDR1 SEHNR, CDR2 FQNEAQ (reference sequence). The V and J ends lost 4 bases and 8 bases respectively, with 24 bases between them. The CDR3 spans 17 residues. CDR3 residues: CASSSRRHFRSRDEQFF. Here the CDR3 DNA reads TGTGCCAGCAGCTCAAGGAGGCACTTTCGGTCTAGGGATGAGCAGTTCTTC.

This clonotype was counted a few times. The V call is TRBV5-4, the J call TRBJ2-1, with 10 bases identical to TRBD2. Trimming removed 0 bases from V and 3 bases from J; junction bases left unmatched: 6. CDR3 length: 17 amino acids. Per germline, CDR1 SGHNT and CDR2 YYREEE (reference sequence). The DNA for the CDR3 is TGTGCCAGCAGCTTGGAAAGCGGGAGGGCCGGCTACAATGAGCAGTTCTTC. It translates to CASSLESGRAGYNEQFF.

This clonotype occurred many times. This chain joins TRBV28 and TRBJ1-1, with D perhaps TRBD1 (5 bases). CDR3 size: 15 residues. CDR1 is MDHEN and CDR2 is SYDVKM in the germline V gene. Deletions cut 3 bases from V and 4 bases from J, with 15 bases between. The CDR3 sequence is CASSFSSAGTTEAFF. The CDR3 bases are TGTGCCAGCAGTTTCTCCTCAGCGGGGACCACTGAAGCTTTCTTT.

In this sample, this clonotype is medium-sized (0.01 to 0.1%). The DNA of the CDR3 is TGTGCCAGCAGCTTACAAGTTGGTGGCGGCAGGGACTATGGCTACACCTTC. This gives the protein CASSLQVGGGRDYGYTF. This chain connects TRBV7-2 to TRBJ1-2, with D possibly TRBD1 on 5 matching bases. Trimming left V 2 bases short and J 3 bases short, with 19 bases between. The V gene's germline CDR1 is SGHTA and CDR2 FQGNSA. CDR3 length: 17 amino acids.

This clonotype was seen at least ten times. V is TRBV7-9 and J is TRBJ1-4; TRBD1 aligns across 9 bases. CDR3 length: 14 amino acids. The V gene end was trimmed by 5 bases and the J gene end by 6 bases; junction bases not matched to a gene: 4. The germline V gene encodes CDR1 SEHNR and CDR2 FQNEAQ (reference sequence). The CDR3 DNA reads TGTGCCAGCAGCCCGGGACAGGGCCATGAAAAACTGTTTTTT. It is translated as CASSPGQGHEKLFF.

The rearrangement links TRBV12-3 or TRBV12-4 to TRBJ2-2; the D gene is possibly TRBD2 (6 bases). V lost 1 base to trimming and J lost 1 base, with 7 bases between them. The CDR3 is 15 residues long. The CDR3 region has the DNA TGTGCCAGCAGTTTAGGGGGAGGGAACACCGGGGAGCTGTTTTTT. It specifies CASSLGGGNTGELFF.

V and J are TRBV5-4 and TRBJ2-7; maybe TRBD1 (6 bases). V lost 4 bases and J lost 4, with 15 bases in between. The CDR3 is 14 amino acids. The V gene's germline CDR1 is SGHNT and CDR2 YYREEE (reference sequence). The CDR3 bases are TGTGCCAGCAGCCCCGGGACAACTCCTTACGAGCAGTACTTC. Amino acids: CASSPGTTPYEQYF.

The chain recombines TRBV27 with TRBJ2-5, with TRBD1 matching 10 bases. Germline assignment: CDR1 MNHEY and CDR2 SMNVEV (reference sequence). V dropped 6 bases and J dropped 4; count of bases not matched to a gene: 11. The CDR3 contains 16 residues. For the CDR3, the DNA is TGTGCCAGCAGCCTGTTCGGGACAGGGGATAGAGAGACCCAGTACTTC. Its protein is CASSLFGTGDRETQYF.

This clonotype occurred many times. This rearrangement joins TRBV27 to TRBJ1-2; D may be TRBD1 (5 bases). With 3 bases removed from V and 4 bases from J, the gap between germline ends came to 18 bases. This CDR3 has 16 residues. The germline V gene has CDR1 MNHEY and CDR2 SMNVEV (reference sequence). In DNA, the CDR3 is TGTGCCAGCAGTTTCCATCAGGGAGGAGCTACCTATGGCTACACCTTC. It is translated as CASSFHQGGATYGYTF.

This clonotype was seen repeatedly, ten times or more. V and J are TRBV29-1 and TRBJ2-7, with D tentatively TRBD1 or TRBD2 (5 bases each). The CDR3 extends over 15 amino acids. V lost 5 bases and J 5 bases, leaving 22 bases between the germline ends. Germline V gene data show CDR1 as SQVTM and CDR2 as ANQGSEA. The CDR3 spells CSVIPLGPSDDEQYF. CDR3 bases: TGCAGCGTTATCCCCCTGGGACCGAGTGATGACGAGCAGTACTTC.

This clonotype has a count of ten or more. CDR3 DNA sequence: TGTGCCAGCAGCTATTACAATGAGCAGTTCTTC. It encodes CASSYYNEQFF. V and J are TRBV7-2 and TRBJ2-1; no firm D call. Between the trimmed V and J ends, which lost 4 bases and 4 bases, there was a span of 2 bases. Germline-derived CDR1 and CDR2 are SGHTA and FQGNSA. The CDR3 spans 11 residues. The complete variable domain, with remaining parts taken from reference TRBV7-2 and TRBJ2-1, reads GAGVSQSPSNKVTEKGKDVELRCDPISGHTALYWYRQSLGQGLEFLIYFQGNSAPDKSGLPSDRFSAERTGGSVSTLTIQRTQQEDSAVYLCASSYYNEQFFGPGTRLTVL.

In its sample, this clonotype was seen many times. The chain carries TRBV19 and TRBJ1-5; D unclear. Germline CDR1 and CDR2: LNHDA and SQIVND (reference sequence). The CDR3 has 12 amino acids. V was shortened by 3 bases and J by 5 bases, with 5 bases between the two germline ends. CDR3 sequence: CASSMVDQPQHF. CDR3 coding DNA: TGTGCCAGTAGTATGGTGGATCAGCCCCAGCATTTT.

The gene calls are TRBV20-1 and TRBJ1-6; possible D gene TRBD1, 6 bases. From germline, CDR1 is DFQATT and CDR2 SNEGSKA (reference sequence). The CDR3 is 15 residues long. V lost 3 bases to trimming and J lost 10 bases, with 19 bases between them. CDR3 amino acids: CSASPRVQGGSPLHF. CDR3 bases: TGCAGTGCTAGCCCAAGGGTACAGGGAGGGTCACCCCTCCACTTT.

By proportion, this clonotype is medium-sized. The CDR3 DNA reads as TGCAGCGTTGGCCGGGCAGGGGTGGATGAAAAACTGTTTTTT. Translating it yields CSVGRAGVDEKLFF. The V and J genes are TRBV29-1 and TRBJ1-4; TRBD1 might be the D (6 bases). V was clipped by 4 bases and J by 6 bases, with 15 bases between them. There are 14 residues in the CDR3. Germline V gene lookup returns CDR1 SQVTM and CDR2 ANQGSEA.

By share, this clonotype counts as medium-sized. CDR3 coding DNA: TGTGCCACCGGCCGCCGGGGGGCGCTCAATGAGCAGTTCTTC. Amino acids: CATGRRGALNEQFF. This chain uses TRBV24-1 with TRBJ2-1; maybe TRBD2 (7 bases). The V gene's germline CDR1 is KGHDR and CDR2 SFDVKD. The CDR3 has 14 residues. Trimming shortened V by 9 bases and J by 6 bases, and 17 bases separated the two germline ends.

The chain couples TRBV7-9 to TRBJ2-3; D may be TRBD1 or TRBD2 (5 bases each). Looked up from germline, CDR1 is SEHNR and CDR2 is FQNEAQ (reference sequence). With 4 bases removed from V and 11 bases from J, the gap between germline ends came to 16 bases. The CDR3 length is 13 residues. CDR3 in DNA: TGTGCCAGCAGCTCCGGGACCCGCTCACGGCAGTATTTT. This encodes CASSSGTRSRQYF.

This clonotype was seen a few times. The V call is TRBV28, the J call TRBJ1-6; D unresolved. The CDR3 totals 13 residues. Germline CDR1 MDHEN, CDR2 SYDVKM. V shed 3 bases and J shed 7 bases, with 7 bases lying between them. The CDR3: CASSFNRNSPLHF. The CDR3 DNA is TGTGCCAGCAGTTTCAACCGAAATTCACCCCTCCACTTT.

This clonotype was counted ten times or more. The chain employs TRBV5-4 and TRBJ2-6; D is ambiguous. This CDR3 has 17 amino acids. The V gene's germline CDR1 is SGHNT and CDR2 YYREEE (reference sequence). Trimming removed 4 bases at V and 3 bases at J, with 17 bases between. DNA for the CDR3: TGTGCCAGCAGCCCAACGCCCTCGAGGTTTGGGGCCAACGTCCTGACTTTC. It encodes CASSPTPSRFGANVLTF.

This clonotype was counted at least ten times. CDR3 DNA: TGTGCCAGCAGCTTAGGCTCTTCAGGGCTGTGGGCTGAGCAGTTCTTC. Its translation is CASSLGSSGLWAEQFF. This rearrangement joins TRBV7-9 to TRBJ2-1; D is possibly TRBD1 (5 bases). This CDR3 has 16 amino acids. Germline V gives CDR1 SEHNR, CDR2 FQNEAQ (reference sequence). V was trimmed by 1 base and J by 9 bases, leaving 19 bases between them.

This chain links TRBV28 with TRBJ2-7, with D possibly matching TRBD2 (5 bases). This CDR3 has 17 amino acids. Germline assignment: CDR1 MDHEN and CDR2 SYDVKM. Between the trimmed V and J ends, which lost 3 bases and 0 bases, there was a span of 18 bases. CDR3 in DNA: TGTGCCAGCAGTTTCCTAGCTCCGATCTCCAGCTCCTACGAGCAGTACTTC. This gives the protein CASSFLAPISSSYEQYF.

This clonotype was counted between two and nine times. The chain links TRBV20-1 to TRBJ1-2, with D unclear. The CDR3 is 11 amino acids. Germline assignment: CDR1 DFQATT and CDR2 SNEGSKA (reference sequence). Trimming cost V 5 bases and J 1 base, with 5 bases left between them. CDR3 in amino acids: CSASDNYGYTF. DNA for the CDR3: TGCAGTGCTTCGGATAACTATGGCTACACCTTC.

About this clonotype: Possible read error: a much larger clone is one base away. The rearrangement links TRBV18 to TRBJ2-7, with D hard to call. The CDR3 extends over 13 amino acids. Germline CDR1 and CDR2: KGHSH and LQKENI. The CDR3 nucleotides read TGTGCCAACTCACCACAGAGCTCCTACGAGCAGTACTTC. It encodes CANSPQSSYEQYF.

V gene TRBV12-3 or TRBV12-4 combines with J gene TRBJ2-7; tentatively, D is TRBD2 (5 bases). There are 15 residues in the CDR3. Trimming pared 2 bases from V and 0 bases from J, leaving 11 bases between. The CDR3 coding sequence is TGTGCCAGCAGTTTACGAACGGGGAGCTCCTACGAGCAGTACTTC. Amino acids: CASSLRTGSSYEQYF.

On this clonotype itself: A much larger clone lies one base from this, so it may be a read error. The J gene is TRBJ2-3, the V gene TRBV18, with D hard to call. The CDR3 contains 13 residues. Looked up from germline, CDR1 is KGHSH and CDR2 is LQKENI. The CDR3 spells CASSPLSKDTRYF. The CDR3 DNA reads TGTGCCAGCTCACCGCTTTCGAAAGATACGCGGTATTTT.

Worth noting for this clonotype: A much larger clonotype is one base distant, so this may be a read error. The rearrangement joins TRBV28 to TRBJ1-2; D is undetermined. The V gene's germline CDR1 is MDHEN and CDR2 SYDVKM. CDR3 length: 13 residues. The ends were cut back, 3 bases at V and 9 bases at J, with 14 bases in the middle. The CDR3 sequence is CASSFGMTGSYTF. The CDR3 DNA is TGTGCCAGCAGTTTCGGGATGACGGGTAGCTACACCTTC.

Concerning this clonotype itself: One base away lies a much larger clone, so this may be a sequencing read error. The chain employs TRBV5-4 and TRBJ2-5, with 8 bases lining up with TRBD1. Per germline, CDR1 SGHNT and CDR2 YYREEE (reference sequence). The CDR3 loop spans 13 amino acids. The CDR3 DNA sequence: TGTACCAGCAGCTTGGGACAGGAAGAGACCCAGTACTTC. Residues: CTSSLGQEETQYF. The full variable domain, with the rest looked up from reference TRBV5-4 and TRBJ2-5, is ETGVTQSPTHLIKTRGQQVTLRCSSQSGHNTVSWYQQALGQGPQFIFQYYREEENGRGNFPPRFSGLQFPNYSSELNVNALELDDSALYLCTSSLGQEETQYFGPGTRLLVL.